What follows are 6 T cell receptor beta chains derived from one specimen sequenced in a study of cytomegalovirus exposure and HLA in healthy donors. Use of 60 Vbeta and 13 Jbeta primers characterized the PCR. The protocol was immunoSEQ multiplex PCR, while the TCRdb copy is restricted to in-frame clones and leaves out a portion. The repertoire holds 150,000 to 200,000 clones, 81% seen once, with 1.3% in the top ten. Sequenced material: PBMCs. The receptors come from a man in his forties or fifties in good health and CMV-seropositive.

V usage is TRBV27 and J usage is TRBJ1-2; 12 bases are a match to TRBD1. V trimming: 0 bases; J trimming: 5 bases; junction bases outside the gene matches: 13. This CDR3 has 19 residues. Germline lookup yields CDR1 MNHEY and CDR2 SMNVEV (reference sequence). The CDR3 reads CASSLSGGDRGLGGYGYTF. CDR3 in DNA: TGTGCCAGCAGTTTATCGGGGGGGGACAGGGGGCTAGGGGGGTATGGCTACACCTTC.

J is TRBJ2-7 and V is TRBV30; 8 nucleotides agree with TRBD2. The germline V gene has CDR1 GTSNPN and CDR2 SVGIG (reference sequence). The CDR3 is made up of 15 amino acids. V lost 0 bases to trimming and J lost 6 bases; unmatched junction nucleotides: 10. The CDR3 here is CAWSVTGTRIFEQYF. DNA for the CDR3: TGTGCCTGGAGTGTTACCGGGACTAGGATCTTCGAGCAGTACTTC.

The chain combines TRBV2 with TRBJ2-1; D call uncertain. The germline gives CDR1 SNHLY, CDR2 FYNNEI. This CDR3 is 14 amino acids long. The V end was cut by 0 bases, the J end by 3 bases, with 6 bases between. The CDR3 DNA reads TGTGCCAGCAGTGAAGCGTTTAGCTACAATGAGCAGTTCTTC. Its translation: CASSEAFSYNEQFF.

V gene TRBV4-1 combines with J gene TRBJ1-5; TRBD1 matches at 9 bases. The CDR3 is 15 residues long. The germline gives CDR1 MGHRA, CDR2 YSYEKL. Unmatched junction bases numbered 4, after V lost 3 bases and J lost 4 bases. This CDR3 is CASSQGTGRNQPQHF. The CDR3 bases are TGCGCCAGCAGCCAGGGGACAGGGAGGAATCAGCCCCAGCATTTT.

This clone turned up a few times. CDR3 in amino acids: CAWSVRARQTGSPLHF. As DNA, the CDR3 is TGTGCCTGGAGTGTACGAGCTCGGCAGACGGGATCACCCCTCCACTTT. The rearrangement links TRBV30 to TRBJ1-6; unclear D gene. V lost 0 bases and J lost 10, with 19 bases in between. CDR1 and CDR2 (germline): GTSNPN, SVGIG (reference sequence). The CDR3 is 16 residues long.

The chain uses TRBV15 and TRBJ2-1, with D possibly being TRBD2 (5 bases). Germline CDR1 reads LNHNV; CDR2 reads YYDKDF (reference sequence). This CDR3 contains 17 residues. The V gene lost 1 base and the J gene lost 0 bases, with 13 bases spanning the gap. CDR3 nucleotides: TGTGCCACCAGCAGAGGAGGGAGCGTCCTCTCCTACAATGAGCAGTTCTTC. Translating it yields CATSRGGSVLSYNEQFF.